These 25 T cell receptor beta chains originate from one sample sequenced in a study of T cell clones after liver transplantation. Produced via immunoSEQ multiplex PCR; TCRdb's table is partial and in-frame only. Of about 47,000 clones in the sample, 86% were seen once. The input for sequencing was CD8+ T cells from blood, taken 12 months after liver transplant. The receptor set was obtained from a human patient who received a liver transplant. Some T cells may originate from the graft donor.

The sample holds one count of this clone. This CDR3 reads CASSIGGITEAFF. The CDR3 coding sequence is TGTGCCAGTAGTATCGGGGGTATCACTGAAGCTTTCTTT. V and J are TRBV19 and TRBJ1-1, with D possibly being TRBD1 (5 bases). The V gene lost 3 bases and the J gene lost 4 bases, with 9 bases spanning the gap. CDR1 is LNHDA, CDR2 SQIVND, per germline (reference sequence). This CDR3 is 13 amino acids long.

V and J are TRBV29-1 and TRBJ2-7; TRBD2 matches 9 bases. Germline V gene lookup returns CDR1 SQVTM and CDR2 ANQGSEA. This CDR3 has 15 residues. V was pared by 6 bases and J by 2 bases, with 11 bases of the junction left unmatched. CDR3 sequence reads: CSVPGAGGPTYEQYF. The CDR3 DNA sequence: TGCAGCGTCCCTGGGGCGGGAGGGCCCACCTACGAGCAGTACTTC.

The J gene is TRBJ2-3, the V gene TRBV11-2; 7 bases are a match to TRBD2. Germline V CDR1 and CDR2: SGHAT, FQNNGV. The CDR3 loop spans 15 amino acids. The junction had 7 bases not matched to a gene; V was cut back by 6 bases and J by 1 base. This CDR3 reads CASSPRGEGTDTQYF. The CDR3 DNA is TGTGCCAGCAGTCCCCGGGGGGAGGGCACAGATACGCAGTATTTT.

The chain combines TRBV11-2 with TRBJ1-2; D unresolved. The CDR3 has 13 residues. In germline, CDR1 is SGHAT, CDR2 FQNNGV. V was pared by 2 bases and J by 4 bases, with 8 bases between. In DNA form, the CDR3 reads TGTGCCAGCAGCTTACGGGAGGGCTATGGCTACACCTTC. It is translated as CASSLREGYGYTF.

The chain recombines TRBV6-5 with TRBJ2-7; the D is unclear. The V and J ends lost 0 bases and 2 bases respectively, with 8 bases between them. CDR1 and CDR2 (germline): MNHEY, SVGAGI. This CDR3 comprises 14 residues. CDR3 residues: CASSYSNSPYEQYF. CDR3 DNA sequence: TGTGCCAGCAGTTACTCGAACAGCCCCTACGAGCAGTACTTC.

The chain recombines TRBV5-1 with TRBJ2-3, with 12 bases aligning to TRBD2. The V and J ends lost 2 bases and 5 bases, in that order; junction bases with no gene match: 9. The germline CDR1 and CDR2 sequences are SGHRS and YFSETQ. The CDR3 extends over 17 amino acids. The CDR3 loop reads CASSFRLAGAELDTQYF. The CDR3 coding sequence is TGCGCCAGCAGCTTCAGACTAGCGGGAGCGGAATTAGATACGCAGTATTTT.

This chain uses TRBV19 with TRBJ2-5; tentatively, D is TRBD1 (5 bases). Germline V gene sequence: CDR1 LNHDA, CDR2 SQIVND (reference sequence). Trimming removed 5 bases from V and 5 bases from J, with 24 bases in between. The CDR3 consists of 17 residues. The CDR3, as DNA: TGTGCCAGTAGTCCCTTTATGGACGGAGACAAGGGGGAGACCCAGTACTTC. This encodes CASSPFMDGDKGETQYF.

The chain links TRBV7-6 to TRBJ2-1, with D hard to call. This CDR3 contains 8 residues. V was trimmed by 1 base and J by 16 bases, leaving 2 bases between them. The germline V gene encodes CDR1 SGHVS and CDR2 FNYEAQ. The CDR3 DNA reads TGTGCCAGCAGCTTAGGCTTCTTC. Translated: CASSLGFF.

This sequence joins TRBV27 and TRBJ2-7; TRBD1 is a possible D gene (6 bases). Per the germline V gene, CDR1 is MNHEY and CDR2 is SMNVEV (reference sequence). V lost 4 bases, J lost 2 bases, and 12 bases lay in between. This CDR3 has 14 residues. In DNA form, the CDR3 reads TGTGCCAGCAGTTCAGGGGCCCAAACCTACGAGCAGTACTTC. This sequence encodes CASSSGAQTYEQYF.

This sequence joins TRBV4-1 and TRBJ1-1, with D tentatively TRBD1 (6 bases). This CDR3 contains 16 residues. The ends were cut back, 1 base at V and 4 bases at J, with 16 bases in the middle. Germline V gene sequence: CDR1 MGHRA, CDR2 YSYEKL. The CDR3 nucleotides read TGCGCCAGCAGCCAAGTGACCGGGAGCAGGGGCACTGAAGCTTTCTTT. Residues: CASSQVTGSRGTEAFF.

The V call is TRBV27, the J call TRBJ2-1; 10 bases align to TRBD2. Germline values: CDR1 MNHEY, CDR2 SMNVEV (reference sequence). The CDR3 consists of 15 residues. V gave up 6 bases and J gave up 4 bases; unmatched junction bases: 6. CDR3 DNA sequence: TGTGCCAGCAGGCCGACTAGCGGGTGGTACAATGAGCAGTTCTTC. This codes for CASRPTSGWYNEQFF.

The chain employs TRBV13 and TRBJ2-3, with 14 bases aligning to TRBD2. The CDR3 consists of 17 residues. The V segment lost 6 bases and the J segment 2 bases; nucleotides outside the gene matches: 7. Germline lookup yields CDR1 PRHDT and CDR2 FYEKMQ (reference sequence). In DNA form, the CDR3 reads TGTGCCAGCAGTTCCCGACTAGCGGGAGGGCTCACAGATACGCAGTATTTT. Its protein is CASSSRLAGGLTDTQYF. The full variable domain, completed using reference TRBV13 and TRBJ2-3, is AAGVIQSPRHLIKEKRETATLKCYPIPRHDTVYWYQQGPGQDPQFLISFYEKMQSDKGSIPDRFSAQQFSDYHSELNMSSLELGDSALYFCASSSRLAGGLTDTQYFGPGTRLTVL.

The V and J genes are TRBV15 and TRBJ2-1, with TRBD2 matching 8 bases. CDR1 is LNHNV and CDR2 is YYDKDF in the germline V gene (reference sequence). Trimming cost V 0 bases and J 8 bases; bases outside gene matches: 9. The CDR3 loop spans 16 amino acids. In nucleotides, the CDR3 is TGTGCCACCAGCAGAGATGGTTTAGCGGGAACCCATGAGCAGTTCTTC. Its translation is CATSRDGLAGTHEQFF.

The V call is TRBV7-6, the J call TRBJ2-3, with 12 nucleotides matching TRBD2. CDR1 and CDR2 from the germline V gene are SGHVS and FNYEAQ. Losses at the gene ends were 3 bases for V and 2 bases for J; bases not matched to a gene: 6. The CDR3 runs 17 residues. This chain's CDR3 is CASSFPTSGSLTDTQYF. The CDR3 DNA reads TGTGCCAGCAGCTTTCCGACTAGCGGGAGCCTCACAGATACGCAGTATTTT.

The chain carries TRBV4-1 and TRBJ1-2; D gene ambiguous. Germline CDR1 and CDR2: MGHRA and YSYEKL. V was shortened by 0 bases and J by 4 bases, with 12 bases between the two germline ends. The CDR3 has 15 residues. CDR3 bases: TGCGCCAGCAGCCAAGATCGATCGACCCGCTATGGCTACACCTTC. Protein product: CASSQDRSTRYGYTF.

The chain is built from TRBV27 and TRBJ2-3; 11 bases map to TRBD2. Germline CDR1 is MNHEY and CDR2 is SMNVEV (reference sequence). This CDR3 region has 15 residues. Trimming removed 0 bases from V and 4 bases from J; junction bases left unmatched: 0. CDR3 sequence reads: CASSLSLAGADTQYF. The CDR3, as DNA: TGTGCCAGCAGTTTATCACTAGCGGGAGCAGATACGCAGTATTTT.

This sequence joins TRBV7-8 and TRBJ2-1; 9 nucleotides match TRBD2. The ends lost 3 bases at V and 6 bases at J; junction bases unmatched: 6. Germline V gives CDR1 SGHVS, CDR2 FQNEAQ. The CDR3 totals 15 residues. The CDR3 is CASSFSGSSGNEQFF. The DNA for the CDR3 is TGTGCCAGCAGCTTTAGCGGGAGTTCCGGCAATGAGCAGTTCTTC.

The CDR3: CASSVGGTLNYEQYF. For the CDR3, the DNA is TGTGCCAGCAGCGTAGGAGGGACTCTCAATTACGAGCAGTACTTC. The chain uses TRBV9 and TRBJ2-7; weak D call: TRBD2 (6 bases). Trimming took 0 bases from V and 4 from J, leaving 14 bases between them. Germline V CDR1 and CDR2: SGDLS, YYNGEE. This CDR3 is 15 amino acids long.

This clone occurred once. The chain has TRBV11-2 and TRBJ2-7; TRBD1 aligns across 9 bases. V gave up 6 bases and J gave up 0 bases; unmatched junction bases: 6. Germline V gene sequence: CDR1 SGHAT, CDR2 FQNNGV. This CDR3 contains 15 residues. Here the CDR3 DNA reads TGTGCCAGCAGGGAGACAGGGGGGAACTCCTACGAGCAGTACTTC. Translated, it gives CASRETGGNSYEQYF.

This clone was recorded only once. The chain uses TRBV18 and TRBJ2-6, with D possibly being TRBD1 (5 bases). This CDR3 contains 19 residues. Trimming removed 5 bases from V and 5 bases from J, with 25 bases in between. Germline V lookup: CDR1 KGHSH, CDR2 LQKENI. CDR3 residues: CASSGIADILQSRANVLTF. CDR3 bases: TGTGCCAGCTCAGGTATCGCGGACATTTTACAAAGTCGGGCCAACGTCCTGACTTTC.

The V gene is TRBV10-3, the J gene TRBJ2-1; 11 bases are shared with TRBD1. The CDR3 runs 16 residues. The J segment lost 3 bases and the V segment lost 3 bases, leaving 4 bases of the junction unmatched. Germline V gene data show CDR1 as ENHRY and CDR2 as SYGVKD. The CDR3 sequence: CAISESGTGGYNEQFF. CDR3 DNA sequence: TGTGCCATCAGTGAATCCGGGACAGGGGGCTACAATGAGCAGTTCTTC.

This chain connects TRBV29-1 to TRBJ2-2; possibly TRBD2 for D (5 bases). V shed 5 bases and J shed 8 bases, with 12 bases lying between them. CDR3 length: 12 amino acids. Germline assignment: CDR1 SQVTM and CDR2 ANQGSEA. CDR3 in amino acids: CSVKLEAGELFF. For the CDR3, the DNA is TGCAGCGTTAAACTAGAGGCGGGGGAGCTGTTTTTT.

This chain links TRBV28 with TRBJ2-7; 9 bases agree with TRBD1. Looked up from germline, CDR1 is MDHEN and CDR2 is SYDVKM. Trimming took 5 bases from V and 5 from J; bases not matched to a gene: 13. The CDR3 runs to 16 residues. CDR3: CASSPLRQGGSNEQYF. CDR3 coding DNA: TGTGCCAGCAGTCCCCTGAGACAGGGGGGAAGCAACGAGCAGTACTTC.

V gene TRBV18 combines with J gene TRBJ2-5; 8 positions agree with TRBD2. This CDR3 comprises 17 residues. V lost 3 bases, J lost 1 base, and 10 bases stayed unmatched. CDR1 is KGHSH and CDR2 is LQKENI in the germline V gene. The CDR3 spells CASSPSVAGGFQETQYF. CDR3 sequence (DNA): TGTGCCAGCTCACCCTCGGTGGCGGGAGGTTTCCAAGAGACCCAGTACTTC.

This rearrangement joins TRBV15 to TRBJ2-3; 12 bases are shared with TRBD1. CDR1 LNHNV and CDR2 YYDKDF come from the germline V gene (reference sequence). V shed 6 bases, J shed 4 bases, and the junction held 5 bases outside the gene matches. There are 15 residues in the CDR3. The CDR3 DNA reads TGTGCCACCAGACCCGGGACAGGGGGCCCAGATACGCAGTATTTT. It codes for CATRPGTGGPDTQYF.